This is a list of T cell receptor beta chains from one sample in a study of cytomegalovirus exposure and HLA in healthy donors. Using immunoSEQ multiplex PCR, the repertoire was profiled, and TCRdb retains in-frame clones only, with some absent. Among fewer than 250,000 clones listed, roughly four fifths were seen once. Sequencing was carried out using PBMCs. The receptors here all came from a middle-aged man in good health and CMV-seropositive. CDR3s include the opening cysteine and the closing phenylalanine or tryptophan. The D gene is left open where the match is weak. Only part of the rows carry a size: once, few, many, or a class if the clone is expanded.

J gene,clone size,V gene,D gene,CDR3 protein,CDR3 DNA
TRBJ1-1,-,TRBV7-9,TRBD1,CASSLEGQVNTEAFF,TGTGCCAGCAGCTTAGAGGGACAGGTGAACACTGAAGCTTTCTTT
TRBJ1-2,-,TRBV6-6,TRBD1,CASSYGTGVGYTF,TGTGCCAGCAGTTACGGGACAGGGGTTGGCTACACCTTC
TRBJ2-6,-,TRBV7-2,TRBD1,CASSRQGVMSGANVLTF,TGTGCCAGCAGCCGACAGGGAGTGATGTCTGGGGCCAACGTCCTGACTTTC
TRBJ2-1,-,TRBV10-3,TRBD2,CAISAGGAGGYNEQFF,TGTGCCATCAGTGCAGGAGGAGCGGGGGGGTACAATGAGCAGTTCTTC
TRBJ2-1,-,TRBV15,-,CATSRDKTSSGLVPQFF,TGTGCCACCAGCAGAGATAAAACTAGCTCTGGGTTAGTACCGCAGTTCTTC
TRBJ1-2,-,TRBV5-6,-,CASSVDVDYGYTF,TGTGCCAGCAGCGTGGACGTAGACTATGGCTACACCTTC
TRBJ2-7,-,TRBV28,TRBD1,CASSYSGTGNYEQYF,TGTGCCAGCAGTTACTCCGGGACAGGGAACTACGAGCAGTACTTC
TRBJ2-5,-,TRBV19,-,CASSTGPGQETQYF,TGTGCCAGTAGTACAGGCCCGGGGCAAGAGACCCAGTACTTC
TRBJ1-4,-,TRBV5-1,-,CASGQDSTNEKLFF,TGCGCCAGCGGGCAGGACTCCACTAATGAAAAACTGTTTTTT
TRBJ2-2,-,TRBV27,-,CASSLSSAATGELFF,TGTGCCAGCAGTTTAAGCTCCGCCGCCACCGGGGAGCTGTTTTTT
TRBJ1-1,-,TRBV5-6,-,CASSRLQGRMNTEAFF,TGTGCCAGCAGCCGACTACAGGGACGTATGAACACTGAAGCTTTCTTT
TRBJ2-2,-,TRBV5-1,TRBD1,CASSLGARGGANTGELFF,TGCGCCAGCAGCTTGGGGGCTCGAGGGGGCGCCAACACCGGGGAGCTGTTTTTT
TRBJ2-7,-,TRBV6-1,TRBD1,CASSFRQGSYEQYF,TGTGCCAGCAGTTTCCGACAGGGCTCCTACGAGCAGTACTTC
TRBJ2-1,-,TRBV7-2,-,CASSFRGETYNEQFF,TGTGCCAGCAGCTTCAGGGGGGAGACCTACAATGAGCAGTTCTTC
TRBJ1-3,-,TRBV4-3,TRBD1,CASSHSGQVGNTIYF,TGCGCCAGCAGCCACTCCGGACAGGTTGGAAACACCATATATTTT
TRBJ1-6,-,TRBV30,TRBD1,CAWGSPDREIGSTLHF,TGTGCCTGGGGATCTCCGGACAGGGAAATAGGAAGCACCCTCCACTTT
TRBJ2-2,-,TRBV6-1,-,CASSTGTNTGELFF,TGTGCCAGCAGTACAGGCACGAACACCGGGGAGCTGTTTTTT
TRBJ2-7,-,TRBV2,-,CASINTGLGREQYF,TGTGCCAGCATAAATACAGGGCTTGGACGCGAGCAGTACTTC
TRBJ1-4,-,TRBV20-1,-,CSARREKLFF,TGCAGTGCTAGGAGGGAAAAACTGTTTTTT
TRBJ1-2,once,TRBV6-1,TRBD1,CASSLPGQGNYGYTF,TGTGCCAGCAGTCTACCGGGACAGGGGAACTATGGCTACACCTTC
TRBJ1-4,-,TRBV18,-,CASSPRGEGEKLFF,TGTGCCAGCTCACCACGGGGGGAAGGTGAAAAACTGTTTTTT
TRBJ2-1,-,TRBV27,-,CASQALGKGNEQFF,TGTGCCAGCCAGGCTCTGGGCAAAGGCAATGAGCAGTTCTTC
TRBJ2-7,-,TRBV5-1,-,CASSLGAVARYEQYF,TGCGCCAGCAGCTTGGGGGCAGTTGCTCGGTACGAGCAGTACTTC
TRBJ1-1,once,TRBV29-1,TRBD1,CSVAPGQGGTEAFF,TGCAGCGTCGCACCGGGACAGGGCGGAACTGAAGCTTTCTTT
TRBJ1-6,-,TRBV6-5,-,CASSYLATNSPLHF,TGTGCCAGCAGTTACTTGGCAACTAATTCACCCCTCCACTTT
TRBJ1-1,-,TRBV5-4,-,CASSFLTGKNTEAFF,TGTGCCAGCAGCTTTCTAACGGGGAAGAACACTGAAGCTTTCTTT
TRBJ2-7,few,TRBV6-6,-,CASSTHYSLNSEQYF,TGTGCCAGCAGTACTCACTACTCCTTAAATTCCGAGCAGTACTTC
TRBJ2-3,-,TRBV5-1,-,CASSLGVLEGADTQYF,TGCGCCAGCAGCTTGGGGGTCCTGGAGGGAGCAGATACGCAGTATTTT
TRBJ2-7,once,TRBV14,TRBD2,CASSPRPGTSGGFDEQYF,TGTGCCAGCAGCCCTCGCCCCGGGACTAGCGGGGGGTTTGACGAGCAGTACTTC
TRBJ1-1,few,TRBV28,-,CASRGGTTEAFF,TGTGCCAGTAGGGGGGGGACCACTGAAGCTTTCTTT
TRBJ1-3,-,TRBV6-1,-,CASSEASNPFSGNTIYF,TGTGCCAGCAGTGAAGCGTCTAATCCATTCTCTGGAAACACCATATATTTT
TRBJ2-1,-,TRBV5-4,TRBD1,CASSGDSYNEQFF,TGTGCCAGCAGCGGGGACAGTTACAATGAGCAGTTCTTC
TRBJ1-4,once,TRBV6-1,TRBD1,CASSEGQGVDLGEKLFF,TGTGCCAGCAGTGAAGGACAGGGGGTGGACTTAGGGGAAAAACTGTTTTTT
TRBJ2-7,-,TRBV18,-,CASSPAGTEQYF,TGTGCCAGCTCACCCGCAGGCACCGAGCAGTACTTC